Described below is a single T cell receptor (beta chain) sequence and its context. Its antigen remains undetermined. Per-nucleotide qualities are absent, and no much larger clonotype sits a single base away. Repertoires were sampled repeatedly over the course of chemoradiotherapy, so clonal expansion could be followed in the tumor microenvironment. Reading the germline V gene (reference sequence) gives CDR1 SEHNR and CDR2 FQNEAQ. Trimming removed 1 base from V and 2 bases from J; the gene matches leave 8 bases unexplained. The CDR3 runs 18 residues from the cysteine to the phenylalanine. Only CDR3 DNA remains: 54 bases, in frame from the first base. These data belong to a study of chemoradiotherapy in HPV16-positive cancers (dated by TCRdb to 2022 to 2024). Background for the entire study: Functional T-cell assays on cells from a couple of HPV16-positive patients defined candidate HPV-specific T-cell clones and common TCR motifs. The study set out to ask whether T-cell immunity against the HPV oncoproteins E6 and E7 changes over the course of chemoradiotherapy and whether that immunity affects survival. The candidate HPV-specific TCRs and motifs were subsequently tracked in TCR repertoires obtained from fewer than 95 patients with HPV-related cancers. What the work shows at the level of the full study, not this receptor alone: Expansion of candidate HPV-specific clones and E7-related TCR motifs was observed in the tumor microenvironment during treatment, whereas no such expansion was observed for non-HPV-specific T cells. The survival association was reported for HPV16-positive patients, and the functional definition of HPV-specific T cells was derived from only two HPV16-positive patients. In HPV16-positive patients, expansion of HPV-responsive T cells during chemoradiotherapy was found to be associated with improved recurrence-free survival.

The receptor library was made with the immunoSEQ multiplex PCR assay. TCRdb took over this immuneACCESS table, retaining in-frame rearrangements with V and J assigned. Such tables are incomplete; in checked studies, under half of the missing clones stem from an unresolved V gene, and the remainder is unexplained. The sample contains 10,000 or so clones, 84% of them found a single time. Of the sample, roughly 2.6% falls within the top ten clones. The source is a human donor with HPV-associated anogenital cancer. The receptor chain draws on TRBV7-9 and TRBJ2-5; 12 bases in between match TRBD2. The sequences come from blood, collected from a patient who underwent chemoradiotherapy. The CDR3 loop reads CASSLGLAGGYGQETQYF. The DNA sequence is given as TGTGCCAGCAGCTTAGGGCTAGCGGGGGGGTACGGACAAGAGACCCAGTACTTC.